These 8 T cell receptor beta chains originate from one sample sequenced in a study of blood T cell repertoires in COVID-19. Clones were read by immunoSEQ multiplex PCR, and TCRdb kept only the in-frame ones, dropping some. Here the sample spans more than 55,000 clones, about nine tenths being singletons. The sequenced material came from peripheral blood. The source of these receptors is a man of 80 years or more with acute or convalescent COVID-19.

This clone turned up a few times. The rearrangement joins TRBV7-3 to TRBJ2-7; D ambiguous. The CDR3 runs to 15 residues. Germline loops: CDR1 SGHTA, CDR2 FQGTGA. V gave up 1 base and J gave up 3 bases, with 13 bases separating them. CDR3 coding DNA: TGTGCCAGCAGCTTAAATCCTGGAGCTAACTACGAGCAGTACTTC. Protein sequence: CASSLNPGANYEQYF.

This chain links TRBV28 with TRBJ1-2, with D unclear. Germline CDR1 and CDR2: MDHEN and SYDVKM. The V gene lost 5 bases and the J gene lost 1 base, with 17 bases spanning the gap. This CDR3 region has 16 residues. The CDR3 nucleotides read TGTGCCAGCAGTCGCGGTGGTAGCCAATATAACTATGGCTACACCTTC. Protein sequence: CASSRGGSQYNYGYTF.

CDR3 sequence reads: CASSLQGSEAFF. For the CDR3, the DNA is TGTGCCAGCAGCTTACAGGGGTCTGAAGCTTTCTTT. V usage is TRBV5-6 and J usage is TRBJ1-1; the match to TRBD1 covers 7 bases. The germline gives CDR1 SGHDT, CDR2 YYEEEE. CDR3 length: 12 residues. V lost 2 bases to trimming and J lost 6 bases; unmatched junction nucleotides: 1. Supplemented by reference TRBV5-6 and TRBJ1-1, the full variable domain reads DAGVTQSPTHLIKTRGQQVTLRCSPKSGHDTVSWYQQALGQGPQFIFQYYEEEERQRGNFPDRFSGHQFPNYSSELNVNALLLGDSALYLCASSLQGSEAFFGQGTRLTVV.

Judged by abundance, this clone is medium-sized. This chain links TRBV7-9 with TRBJ2-1; 9 bases map to TRBD2. V shed 1 base, J shed 11 bases, and the junction held 6 bases outside the gene matches. This CDR3 region has 14 residues. The germline gives CDR1 SEHNR, CDR2 FQNEAQ (reference sequence). CDR3 region: CASSLVGSGGQQFF. The CDR3 bases are TGTGCCAGCAGCTTAGTTGGTAGCGGGGGACAGCAGTTCTTC.

The CDR3 DNA reads as TGTGCCAGCAGTACCGGGACAGCCAGTTTTTCACCCCTCCACTTT. Its translation is CASSTGTASFSPLHF. The J gene is TRBJ1-6, the V gene TRBV28, with 7 bases fitting TRBD1. Germline CDR1 MDHEN, CDR2 SYDVKM. V lost 5 bases, J lost 9 bases, and 10 bases stayed unmatched. This CDR3 spans 15 amino acids.

The CDR3 DNA reads TGTGCCTGGACGCTGCCCTTCAGGGGGCTTAGCACAGATACGCAGTATTTT. This sequence encodes CAWTLPFRGLSTDTQYF. The chain uses TRBV30 and TRBJ2-3, with 8 positions matching TRBD1. CDR3 length: 17 amino acids. V shed 4 bases, J shed 0 bases, and the junction held 12 bases outside the gene matches. Germline V gene sequence: CDR1 GTSNPN, CDR2 SVGIG (reference sequence). The full variable domain, with the rest looked up from reference TRBV30 and TRBJ2-3, is SQTIHQWPATLVQPVGSPLSLECTVEGTSNPNLYWYRQAAGRGLQLLFYSVGIGQISSEVPQNLSASRPQDRQFILSSKKLLLSDSGFYLCAWTLPFRGLSTDTQYFGPGTRLTVL.

The V call is TRBV5-4, the J call TRBJ2-5; D is perhaps TRBD1 (7 bases). V was clipped by 4 bases and J by 5 bases, with 12 bases between them. Germline V CDR1 and CDR2: SGHNT, YYREEE (reference sequence). The CDR3 spans 13 residues. This chain's CDR3 is CASSLRGEETQYF. The CDR3 region has the DNA TGTGCCAGCAGCCTCAGGGGGGAGGAGACCCAGTACTTC.

This chain links TRBV19 with TRBJ1-1, with 7 positions matching TRBD1. CDR3 size: 13 residues. V was pared by 6 bases and J by 5 bases, with 6 bases of the junction left unmatched. Germline V gene data show CDR1 as LNHDA and CDR2 as SQIVND (reference sequence). The DNA for the CDR3 is TGTGCCAGTAGCAAGGGGGCCCCGACTGAAGCTTTCTTT. Translation: CASSKGAPTEAFF.